Presented here are 2 T cell receptor beta chains from one specimen sequenced in a study of T-cell reconstitution after alpha-beta-depleted transplantation in children. Unique molecular identifiers were incorporated into the prepared TCRbeta library. MiXCR, applied by TCRdb to the PCR reads, yields one record per CDR3 protein. The sample lists about 980,000 distinct CDR3 sequences; around 30% were seen once. This specimen was PBMCs, mostly from graft donor cells, taken 360 days after TCRalphabeta/CD19-depleted stem cell transplant. These receptors all stem from a boy in the first two years of life who had a stem cell transplant for SCID, so the T cells may come from the graft donor.

This clonotype was counted between two and nine times. The V and J genes are TRBV28 and TRBJ2-5; tentatively, D is TRBD1 (6 bases). Germline loops: CDR1 MDHEN, CDR2 SYDVKM. The germline V and J ends were trimmed by 4 bases and 7 bases, with 19 bases remaining between them. The CDR3 is made up of 15 amino acids. Here the CDR3 reads CASSSGHPKTGTQYF. CDR3 in DNA: TGTGCCAGCAGTTCGGGACACCCCAAAACGGGGACCCAGTACTTC. Looking up the rest from reference TRBV28 and TRBJ2-5 gives the full variable domain: DVKVTQSSRYLVKRTGEKVFLECVQDMDHENMFWYRQDPGLGLRLIYFSYDVKMKEKGDIPEGYSVSREKKERFSLILESASTNQTSMYLCASSSGHPKTGTQYFGPGTRLLVL.

CDR3 DNA sequence: TGTGCCAGCAGTGAAGAAGTGGGACTCTACAATGAGCAGTTCTTC. Protein: CASSEEVGLYNEQFF. J is TRBJ2-1 and V is TRBV2, with D perhaps TRBD2 (6 bases). Germline V gene lookup returns CDR1 SNHLY and CDR2 FYNNEI. V lost 1 base to trimming and J lost 3 bases, with 10 bases between them. The CDR3 is 15 residues long.